The clone carrying this T cell receptor (beta chain) was detected a few times. What it binds is not known. Barcoded TCR alpha and TCR beta cDNA libraries with UMIs came from 5'RACE using constant-segment primers. TCRdb reprocessed the 5' RACE reads with MiXCR, giving one entry per CDR3 protein. The sample shows tens of thousands of distinct CDR3 sequences, approximately 6.8% of them seen only once. The data originate from a study of T-cell memory formation after mild COVID-19. General study points: Clones that contracted from day 15 to 85 had balanced CD4/CD8; later expanders were CD4+ biased. Among CD4+ contracting clones, most were CM and EM, and CD8+ ones EMRA.

Between the trimmed V and J ends, which lost 4 bases and 3 bases, there was a span of 13 bases. The CDR3 is made up of 14 amino acids. In germline, CDR1 is SEHNR, CDR2 FQNEAQ (reference sequence). The TCR sequence derives from a young man who had mild COVID-19 (a few samples of this study predate the infection). Cell type and time point are not known. J is TRBJ2-7 and V is TRBV7-9, with D possibly called TRBD1 or TRBD2 (7 bases each). Sequenced input: PBMCs or a T cell subset sorted from them (not recorded which). CDR3 sequence reads: CASSWGGTDYEQYF. In DNA form, the CDR3 reads TGTGCCAGCAGCTGGGGGGGGACAGACTACGAGCAGTACTTC.